The 11 T cell receptor beta chains presented below share a single source sample, sequenced in a study of CD8 T cells in Susac syndrome. RNA in amounts of about 0.45 to 1 ug was reverse transcribed with random hexamers. Each CDR3 protein gets one entry after TCRdb re-called the immunoSEQ multiplex PCR reads with MiXCR. The sample shows just under 150,000 distinct CDR3 sequences, approximately 94% of them seen only once. Specimen: CD4+ T cells from PBMCs. Receptor source: a human donor in good health.

V gene TRBV5-6 combines with J gene TRBJ2-1; TRBD2 matches at 14 bases. Germline CDR1 and CDR2: SGHDT and YYEEEE. V lost 4 bases and J lost 8; bases outside the gene matches: 8. The CDR3 runs to 16 residues. The chain's CDR3 is CASSLRLAGGQDEQFF. The CDR3 DNA follows: TGTGCCAGCAGCCTTAGACTAGCGGGAGGGCAGGATGAGCAGTTCTTC.

The CDR3 is CASRGIDGEQYF. In DNA, the CDR3 is TGTGCCAGCAGGGGGATCGACGGCGAGCAGTACTTC. This chain connects TRBV12-3 or TRBV12-4 to TRBJ2-7; unclear D gene. The CDR3 sequence is 12 residues long. Trimming stripped 6 bases from V and 6 bases from J, with 12 bases between.

There are a few counts of this clonotype. The chain couples TRBV7-2 to TRBJ2-7; TRBD2 might be the D (7 bases). Germline V gives CDR1 SGHTA, CDR2 FQGNSA. V was pared by 5 bases and J by 1 base, with 18 bases between. The CDR3 spans 16 residues. Written as DNA, the CDR3 is TGTGCCAGCAGCCAAGGGGGGGCCAGGGCGTCCTACGAGCAGTACTTC. It codes for CASSQGGARASYEQYF.

The chain is built from TRBV29-1 and TRBJ2-3, with D tentatively TRBD1 (7 bases). Germline assignment: CDR1 SQVTM and CDR2 ANQGSEA. V was pared by 6 bases and J by 2 bases, with 21 bases between. The CDR3 length is 16 residues. CDR3 DNA: TGCAGCGTGGAGGGACAGAAAGGAAGGCTCACAGATACGCAGTATTTT. As protein: CSVEGQKGRLTDTQYF.

The V gene is TRBV18, the J gene TRBJ2-7; D remains ambiguous. CDR1 and CDR2 from the germline V gene are KGHSH and LQKENI. The CDR3 is 12 amino acids. Trimming removed 3 bases at V and 4 bases at J, with 7 bases between. The CDR3 bases are TGTGCCAGCTCACCGGACCGTTACGAGCAGTACTTC. This translates into CASSPDRYEQYF.

The chain joins TRBV11-2 to TRBJ2-5; D is tentatively TRBD1 or TRBD2 (5 bases each). The V and J ends lost 1 base and 1 base respectively, with 7 bases between them. Germline CDR1 is SGHAT and CDR2 is FQNNGV. The CDR3 has 14 amino acids. CDR3 sequence: CASSLVGTQETQYF. CDR3 nucleotide sequence: TGTGCCAGCAGCTTAGTAGGGACCCAAGAGACCCAGTACTTC.

This chain joins TRBV20-1 and TRBJ1-4; 7 bases line up with TRBD1. The CDR3 is 14 residues long. Germline values: CDR1 DFQATT, CDR2 SNEGSKA (reference sequence). After removal of 4 bases from V and 6 bases from J, the junction contained 8 bases not matched to a gene. CDR3 protein: CSAKRQGSDEKLFF. The CDR3 region has the DNA TGCAGTGCTAAACGACAGGGCTCAGATGAAAAACTGTTTTTT.

The chain employs TRBV30 and TRBJ1-1, with unresolved D. V was pared by 7 bases and J by 1 base, with 13 bases between. This CDR3 is built from 13 residues. The germline CDR1 and CDR2 sequences are GTSNPN and SVGIG (reference sequence). The CDR3 DNA reads TGTGCCTCGAAACGGGGAGGGAACACTGAAGCTTTCTTT. As protein: CASKRGGNTEAFF.

The V and J genes are TRBV20-1 and TRBJ2-5; tentative D call: TRBD2 (6 bases). V lost 5 bases to trimming and J lost 2 bases, with 24 bases between them. CDR1 is DFQATT, CDR2 SNEGSKA, per germline (reference sequence). The CDR3 runs to 17 residues. CDR3 coding DNA: TGCAGTGCTCTCCACCCTCTGACTTCCCGGGGGCAAGAGACCCAGTACTTC. It is translated as CSALHPLTSRGQETQYF.

This clonotype was found once. The rearrangement links TRBV6-6 to TRBJ1-1; 10 bases agree with TRBD1. CDR1 is MNHNY and CDR2 is SVGAGI in the germline V gene (reference sequence). The V segment lost 4 bases and the J segment 1 base; nucleotides outside the gene matches: 6. The CDR3 has 16 amino acids. For the CDR3, the DNA is TGTGCCAGCAGTTTCGGACAGGGGGGAAGGAACACTGAAGCTTTCTTT. This encodes CASSFGQGGRNTEAFF.

The chain has TRBV27 and TRBJ1-2; D is undetermined. The CDR3 has 13 amino acids. Germline-derived CDR1 and CDR2 are MNHEY and SMNVEV (reference sequence). Between the trimmed V and J ends, which lost 2 bases and 3 bases, there was a span of 7 bases. The CDR3 DNA follows: TGTGCCAGCAGTTTAAGGCAGTACTATGGCTACACCTTC. This encodes CASSLRQYYGYTF.